A selection of T cell receptor beta chains follows, all from one sample in a study of blood T cell repertoires in COVID-19. The repertoire was sequenced with immunoSEQ multiplex PCR; TCRdb's copy has only in-frame clones and lacks some. The sample yields under 150,000 clones, roughly four fifths seen once. The sequenced material came from peripheral blood. The receptors shown here come from an elderly woman with active or convalescent COVID-19. The CDR3 runs from the conserved cysteine through the conserved F or W. Fields, in order: D gene, V gene, J gene, clone size, CDR3 DNA, CDR3 protein. The D gene is left open where the match is weak. Size values are once, few and many counts, or a class for expanded clones, and some rows have none.

>TRBD1|TRBV6-5|TRBJ1-4|.
TGTGCCAGCAGTTCTGACAGGGGCGGTGAAGAAAAACTGTTTTTT
CASSSDRGGEEKLFF
>TRBD1|TRBV14|TRBJ1-4|.
TGTGCCAGCAGCCAGCGGACAGGGATTAATGAAAAACTGTTTTTT
CASSQRTGINEKLFF
>.|TRBV9|TRBJ2-1|.
TGTGCCAGCAGCGTAGAGGTGGGAGGGGGATACAATGAGCAGTTCTTC
CASSVEVGGGYNEQFF
>.|TRBV5-1|TRBJ1-3|.
TGCGCCAGCAGCTTATCAAGTCCAGGGTCTGGAAACACCATATATTTT
CASSLSSPGSGNTIYF
>.|TRBV28|TRBJ1-2|.
TGTGCCAGCAGACCCGGAGGAAGCGAGGCCCTAAATTATGGCTACACCTTC
CASRPGGSEALNYGYTF
>.|TRBV3-1/TRBV3-2|TRBJ2-3|.
TGTGCCAGCAGCCAAGGTTCATTGCGGGGGCCGGGGGATACGCAGTATTTT
CASSQGSLRGPGDTQYF
>.|TRBV20-1|TRBJ1-1|.
TGCAGTGCTAGTGGGGGCCGGATGAACACTGAAGCTTTCTTT
CSASGGRMNTEAFF
>.|TRBV28|TRBJ1-2|few
TGTGCCAGCATGGTGGACACGAGCGGCTACACCTTC
CASMVDTSGYTF
>.|TRBV18|TRBJ1-5|.
TGTGCCAGCTCCCATGTTTCCCAGCATTTT
CASSHVSQHF
>TRBD1|TRBV18|TRBJ2-5|few
TGTGCCAGCTCACCACGACAGGGTGAGACCCAGTACTTC
CASSPRQGETQYF
>.|TRBV7-8|TRBJ1-1|.
TGTGCCAGCAGCTCTCCGACAGGTGGTAGTGAAGCTTTCTTT
CASSSPTGGSEAFF
>.|TRBV9|TRBJ2-4|.
TGTGCCAGCAGCGCAGACCGGGCCAGGGACATTCAGTACTTC
CASSADRARDIQYF
>.|TRBV19|TRBJ1-2|.
TGTGCCAGTACTCCGGGACTCTATGGCTACACCTTC
CASTPGLYGYTF
>.|TRBV28|TRBJ1-5|.
TGTGCCAGCAGGGGTGAGGGCAGGGGAAATCAGCCCCAGCATTTT
CASRGEGRGNQPQHF
>.|TRBV11-2|TRBJ2-7|.
TGTGCCAGCAGCTGGGCCATCTCCTACGAGCAGTACTTC
CASSWAISYEQYF
>.|TRBV3-1/TRBV3-2|TRBJ2-7|.
TGTGCCAGCAGCCAAGGCTTAGCGAAGGTCGAAGAGCAGTACTTC
CASSQGLAKVEEQYF
>.|TRBV7-2|TRBJ2-5|.
TGTGCCAGCAGCTTAAGGGGCAGACAAGAGACCCAGTACTTC
CASSLRGRQETQYF
>.|TRBV7-3|TRBJ2-1|once
TGTGCCAGCAGCTTAGCTGGTAGCTCCTACAATGAGCAGTTCTTC
CASSLAGSSYNEQFF
>TRBD1|TRBV7-9|TRBJ1-1|.
TGTGCCAGCAGCCTTACAGGGGGCGGAGAAGCTTTCTTT
CASSLTGGGEAFF
>TRBD2|TRBV7-6|TRBJ2-1|.
TGTGCCAGCAGCCCCCAGCGGGGGGGCTTAGGTGAGCAGTTCTTC
CASSPQRGGLGEQFF
>.|TRBV20-1|TRBJ2-5|few
TGCAGTGCTAGTCTCGAGGGGGGGGAGACCCAGTACTTC
CSASLEGGETQYF
>TRBD1|TRBV2|TRBJ1-2|.
TGTGCCAGCAAAAGGACAGGCGAGAGGGGCGGTGGCTACACCTTC
CASKRTGERGGGYTF
>.|TRBV23-1|TRBJ2-1|.
TGCGCCAGCAGCCACCGGGAAGAGCAGTTCTTC
CASSHREEQFF
>TRBD2|TRBV3-1/TRBV3-2|TRBJ2-7|.
TGTGCCAGCCAGCTCCGGGGGGGCATTTCCTACGAGCAGTACTTC
CASQLRGGISYEQYF
>TRBD1|TRBV2|TRBJ1-1|.
TGTGCCAGCAGTGAAACCGGACAGGGCGCTGAAGCTTTCTTT
CASSETGQGAEAFF
>.|TRBV30|TRBJ1-2|once
TGTGCCTGGAGTAGCCCACGATATGATGGCTACACCTTC
CAWSSPRYDGYTF
>.|TRBV2|TRBJ1-1|few
TGTGCCAGCAGTGTTACATATGAAGCTTTCTTT
CASSVTYEAFF
>.|TRBV7-3|TRBJ2-5|once
TGTGCCAGCAGCGCTATAGCCGGTGGTTCCCAGTACTTC
CASSAIAGGSQYF
>TRBD1|TRBV4-1|TRBJ1-2|.
TGCGCCAGCAGCCCGACAGGGGGATTTAGTGGCTACACCTTC
CASSPTGGFSGYTF
>.|TRBV5-1|TRBJ1-6|few
TGCGCCAGCAGCGGGCAGGGCCCCTATAATTCACCCCTCCACTTT
CASSGQGPYNSPLHF
>.|TRBV6-5|TRBJ2-7|.
TGTGCCAGCAGGCAGGGATTTGACTACGAGCAGTACTTC
CASRQGFDYEQYF
>.|TRBV28|TRBJ1-2|.
TGTGCCAGCAGTTTATCTATTTCCGAGGCAGGGAGGTTGGAAAACTATGGCTACACCTTC
CASSLSISEAGRLENYGYTF
>TRBD1|TRBV7-2|TRBJ2-7|.
TGTGCCAGCAGCTGGCCCCGGACAGGGTCCTACGAGCAGTACTTC
CASSWPRTGSYEQYF
>TRBD1|TRBV19|TRBJ2-7|.
TGTGCCAGTAGTCATAGGACAGGCCGGGGCGAGCAGTACTTC
CASSHRTGRGEQYF
>.|TRBV11-2|TRBJ1-1|.
TGTGCCAGCAGCTTAGGCCAGGGCCTAGCTTTCTTT
CASSLGQGLAFF
>.|TRBV28|TRBJ1-6|few
TGTGCCAGCAGTTTACCTAGCCGAAATTCACCCCTCCACTTT
CASSLPSRNSPLHF
>TRBD1|TRBV5-1|TRBJ2-7|.
TGCGCCAGCAGCCCAGACAGGGTAGGAGGCGAGCAGTACTTC
CASSPDRVGGEQYF
>.|TRBV24-1|TRBJ2-7|.
TGTGCCACCAGTGAGCCCGGACAGTACGAGCAGTACTTC
CATSEPGQYEQYF
>TRBD2|TRBV4-1|TRBJ2-3|.
TGCGCCAGCAGCCAAGAAAGACTAGCGGCGGGCACAGATACGCAGTATTTT
CASSQERLAAGTDTQYF
>TRBD1|TRBV19|TRBJ2-7|.
TGTGCCAGTACCCGAAAGGGGGACAGTGGAAACTCCTACGAGCAGTACTTC
CASTRKGDSGNSYEQYF
>.|TRBV19|TRBJ2-7|.
TGTGCCAGTAGTTATAGACAGACACCCTACGAGCAGTACTTC
CASSYRQTPYEQYF
>.|TRBV5-1|TRBJ1-1|.
TGCGCCAGCAGCCCCATAAGCAACACTGAAGCTTTCTTT
CASSPISNTEAFF
>.|TRBV6-5|TRBJ1-5|.
TGTGCCAGCAGTTACTCGCGGACAAGGACTCAGCCCCAGCATTTT
CASSYSRTRTQPQHF
>TRBD2|TRBV3-1/TRBV3-2|TRBJ2-1|.
TGTGCCAGCAGCCAAACCTTGGGGAGCGGGGGTTCGAGCTCCTACAATGAGCAGTTCTTC
CASSQTLGSGGSSSYNEQFF
>.|TRBV5-4|TRBJ1-2|.
TGTGCCAGCAGCTTTATGGGGGCTGGCTATGGCTACACCTTC
CASSFMGAGYGYTF
>.|TRBV11-1|TRBJ1-1|.
TGTGCCAGCAGCTTGGGACACGCGAACACTGAAGCTTTCTTT
CASSLGHANTEAFF
>.|TRBV7-2|TRBJ1-6|.
TGTGCCAGCAGCATGGACAGACCTCATAATTCACCCCTCCACTTT
CASSMDRPHNSPLHF
>.|TRBV5-6|TRBJ1-1|.
TGTGCCAGCAGCCCAATACGGGGGGACACTGAAGCTTTCTTT
CASSPIRGDTEAFF
>.|TRBV20-1|TRBJ2-1|.
TGCAGTGCTAGAGGGGCGGGGCCCCAGTTCTTC
CSARGAGPQFF
>TRBD1|TRBV5-1|TRBJ1-5|.
TGCGCCAGCAGACCCAGACAGGGGGGCCCTTATAGCAATCAGCCCCAGCATTTT
CASRPRQGGPYSNQPQHF
>.|TRBV6-6|TRBJ2-3|.
TGTGCCAGCAGTTTACTTTCAGATACGCAGTATTTT
CASSLLSDTQYF
>.|TRBV14|TRBJ1-2|.
TGTGCCAGCAGCCAAGACAGGAGGTATGGCTACACCTTC
CASSQDRRYGYTF
>TRBD1|TRBV9|TRBJ2-1|.
TGTGCCAGCAGCGGAGATTCCGGGACAGATATTTTCTACAATGAGCAGTTCTTC
CASSGDSGTDIFYNEQFF
>.|TRBV28|TRBJ1-6|once
TGTGCCAGCAGTCCATTCGGCGGGGGCAGGTATAATTCACCCCTCCACTTT
CASSPFGGGRYNSPLHF
>.|TRBV7-9|TRBJ1-4|.
TGTGCCAGCAGCTTCTCAGACAGTAATGAAAAACTGTTTTTT
CASSFSDSNEKLFF
>TRBD1|TRBV18|TRBJ1-2|.
TGTGCCAGCTCACCACCGGACAGGGCCGTCTATGGCTACACCTTC
CASSPPDRAVYGYTF